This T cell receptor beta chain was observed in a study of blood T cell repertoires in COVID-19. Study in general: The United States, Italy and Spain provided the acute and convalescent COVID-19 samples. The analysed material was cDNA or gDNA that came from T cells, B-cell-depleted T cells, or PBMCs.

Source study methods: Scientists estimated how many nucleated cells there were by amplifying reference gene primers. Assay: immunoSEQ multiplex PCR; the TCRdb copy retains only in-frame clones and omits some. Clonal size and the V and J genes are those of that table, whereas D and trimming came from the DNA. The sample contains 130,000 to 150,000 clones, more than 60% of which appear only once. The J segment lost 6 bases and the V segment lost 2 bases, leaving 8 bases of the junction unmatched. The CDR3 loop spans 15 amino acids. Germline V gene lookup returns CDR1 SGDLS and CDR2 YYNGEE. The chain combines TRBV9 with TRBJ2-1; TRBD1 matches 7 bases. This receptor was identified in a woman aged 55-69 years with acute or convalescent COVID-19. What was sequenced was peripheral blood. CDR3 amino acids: CASSVGTVPPNEQFF. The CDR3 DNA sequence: TGTGCCAGCAGCGTCGGGACAGTGCCCCCCAATGAGCAGTTCTTC.